This TCR beta chain was documented in a study of blood T cell repertoires in COVID-19. Background on the study: COVID-19 samples collected from the United States, Italy and Spain covered acute and convalescent phases. T cells, B-cell-depleted T cells, or PBMCs provided the cDNA or gDNA that served as material.

Original analysis: Reference gene primer amplification gave estimated nucleated cell counts. The data were produced by immunoSEQ multiplex PCR, yet TCRdb's version contains in-frame clones alone and is incomplete. V, J and clone size derive from that table, while D and trimming were established from the DNA sequence. The repertoire has approximately 80,000 clones, 88% of them found once; the top ten carry about 8.2%. This clone came up a few times. The J segment lost 6 bases and the V segment lost 6 bases, leaving 8 bases of the junction unmatched. Germline CDR1 reads MDHEN; CDR2 reads SYDVKM. The CDR3 contains 13 residues.

The source is a human donor in a cohort sampled during active COVID-19. V and J are TRBV28 and TRBJ2-7; 7 bases line up with TRBD1. The sequenced sample consisted of peripheral blood. The CDR3 sequence: CASSPTGPREQYF. The CDR3 coding sequence is TGTGCCAGCAGCCCGACAGGGCCTCGCGAGCAGTACTTC.